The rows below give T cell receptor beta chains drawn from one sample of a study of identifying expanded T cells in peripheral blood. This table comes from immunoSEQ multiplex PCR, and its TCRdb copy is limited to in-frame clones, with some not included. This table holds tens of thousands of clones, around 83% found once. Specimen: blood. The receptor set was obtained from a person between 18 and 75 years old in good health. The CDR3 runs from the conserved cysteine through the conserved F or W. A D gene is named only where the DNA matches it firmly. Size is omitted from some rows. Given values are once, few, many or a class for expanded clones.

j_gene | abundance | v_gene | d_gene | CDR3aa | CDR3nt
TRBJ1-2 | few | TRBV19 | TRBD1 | CASSSDRDKARDTF | TGTGCCAGCTCCTCGGACAGGGACAAGGCCCGAGACACCTTC
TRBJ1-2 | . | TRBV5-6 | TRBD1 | CASSLGLEKQGARGYTF | TGTGCCAGCAGCTTGGGACTCGAAAAACAGGGGGCGCGTGGCTACACCTTC
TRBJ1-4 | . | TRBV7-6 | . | CASSLGWSGEKLFF | TGTGCCAGCAGCTTAGGGTGGAGCGGTGAAAAACTGTTTTTT
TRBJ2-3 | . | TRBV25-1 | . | CASSEYRSRTDTQYF | TGTGCCAGCAGTGAGTACAGGTCCCGCACAGATACGCAGTATTTT
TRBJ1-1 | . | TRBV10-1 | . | CASSESKRIPGCLGQNTEAFF | TGCGCCAGCAGTGAGTCGAAACGAATCCCCGGGTGTTTAGGCCAGAACACTGAAGCTTTCTTT
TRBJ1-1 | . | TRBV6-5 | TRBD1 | CASSSRTGTTEAFF | TGTGCCAGCAGTAGTCGGACAGGGACCACTGAAGCTTTCTTT
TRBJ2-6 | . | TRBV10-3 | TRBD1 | CAISEVWSGRGRPGANVLTF | TGTGCCATCAGTGAAGTATGGAGCGGCAGGGGGCGACCCGGGGCCAACGTCCTGACTTTC
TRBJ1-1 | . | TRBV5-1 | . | CASSPDGNTEAFF | TGCGCCAGCAGCCCGGACGGGAACACTGAAGCTTTCTTT
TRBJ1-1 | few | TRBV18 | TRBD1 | CASSPRTGNTEAFF | TGTGCCAGCTCACCACGGACAGGGAACACTGAAGCTTTCTTT
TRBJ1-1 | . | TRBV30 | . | CAWSSIVTEAFF | TGTGCCTGGAGTTCCATTGTCACTGAAGCTTTCTTT
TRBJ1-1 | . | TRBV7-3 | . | CASSLGPGNTEAFF | TGTGCCAGCAGCTTGGGCCCAGGTAACACTGAAGCTTTCTTT
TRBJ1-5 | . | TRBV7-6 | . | CASSLGPVKPQHF | TGTGCCAGCAGCTTAGGGCCCGTCAAGCCCCAGCATTTT
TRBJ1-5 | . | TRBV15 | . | CATSRDPRERSNQPQHF | TGTGCCACCAGCAGAGACCCGCGGGAGAGGAGCAATCAGCCCCAGCATTTT
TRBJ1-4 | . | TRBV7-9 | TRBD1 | CASSSWDSNEKLFF | TGTGCCAGCAGCTCTTGGGACAGTAATGAAAAACTGTTTTTT
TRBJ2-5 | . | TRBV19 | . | CASSNRASQETQYF | TGTGCCAGTAGTAATCGGGCGTCACAAGAGACCCAGTACTTC
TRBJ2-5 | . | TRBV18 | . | CASSPRAGQETQYF | TGTGCCAGCTCACCACGGGCAGGACAAGAGACCCAGTACTTC
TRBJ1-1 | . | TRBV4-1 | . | CASSRDTEAFF | TGCGCCAGCAGTCGGGACACTGAAGCTTTCTTT
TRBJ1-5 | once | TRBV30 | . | CAWSRRGAQPQHF | TGTGCCTGGAGTCGGAGGGGTGCTCAGCCCCAGCATTTT
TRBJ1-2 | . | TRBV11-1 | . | CASSFAGKGYTF | TGTGCCAGCAGCTTTGCAGGGAAAGGCTACACCTTC
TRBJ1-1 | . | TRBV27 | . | CASSSRGPNTEAFF | TGTGCCAGCAGTTCCCGGGGACCGAACACTGAAGCTTTCTTT
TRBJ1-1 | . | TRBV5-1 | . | CASSLGGFRVTEAFF | TGCGCCAGCAGCTTGGGGGGTTTCAGGGTCACTGAAGCTTTCTTT
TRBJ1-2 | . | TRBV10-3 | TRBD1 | CAISEGPRTGAGGYTF | TGTGCCATCAGTGAGGGTCCACGGACAGGGGCCGGGGGCTACACCTTC
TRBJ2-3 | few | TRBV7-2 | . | CASSFGTDTQYF | TGTGCCAGCAGCTTCGGCACAGATACGCAGTATTTT
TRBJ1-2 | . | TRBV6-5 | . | CASSYPGRLDGYTF | TGTGCCAGCAGTTACCCTGGACGGCTAGATGGCTACACCTTC
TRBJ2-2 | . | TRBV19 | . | CASNNRAVTGELFF | TGTGCCAGTAATAACAGGGCTGTCACCGGGGAGCTGTTTTTT
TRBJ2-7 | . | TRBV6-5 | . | CASSSRMGPYEQYF | TGTGCCAGCAGCTCCAGGATGGGGCCCTACGAGCAGTACTTC
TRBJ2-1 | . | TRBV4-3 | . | CASSPGTPWRQFF | TGCGCCAGCAGCCCAGGGACCCCCTGGAGGCAGTTCTTC
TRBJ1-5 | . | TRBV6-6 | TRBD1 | CASSSTGVMPQHF | TGTGCCAGCAGTTCCACAGGGGTGATGCCCCAGCATTTT
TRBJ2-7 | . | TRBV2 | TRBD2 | CASSKDRGTTGTRVYEQYF | TGTGCCAGCAGTAAAGACAGAGGCACTACCGGGACTAGGGTATACGAGCAGTACTTC
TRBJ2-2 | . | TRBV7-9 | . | CASSAPQGADTGELFF | TGTGCCAGCAGCGCCCCCCAGGGCGCCGACACCGGGGAGCTGTTTTTT
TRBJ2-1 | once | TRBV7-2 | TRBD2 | CASSPQGTSGGNEQFF | TGTGCCAGCAGCCCCCAGGGGACTAGCGGGGGAAATGAGCAGTTCTTC
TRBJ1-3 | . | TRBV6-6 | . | CASSYRIYTGNTIYF | TGTGCCAGTAGTTATCGTATTTACACTGGAAACACCATATATTTT